This entry lists 2 T cell receptor beta chains sequenced from one sample in a study of T cells after yellow fever vaccination. TCRdb fed the 5' RACE reads into MiXCR, producing one record per CDR3 protein. The table includes roughly 330,000 distinct CDR3 sequences, almost 4% detected once. Sequenced material: PBMCs, taken 5 days after the yellow fever booster vaccination. The receptors shown here come from a man between 18 and 29 years old who received the YFV17D yellow fever vaccine.

The rearrangement uses TRBV18 and TRBJ2-3; 7 bases align to TRBD1. Trimming cost V 6 bases and J 0 bases; bases outside gene matches: 15. CDR1 KGHSH and CDR2 LQKENI come from the germline V gene. The CDR3 totals 18 residues. The CDR3 protein is CASSPTGAIPPSTDTQYF. CDR3 nucleotides: TGTGCCAGCTCGCCTACAGGGGCGATACCGCCTAGCACAGATACGCAGTATTTT.

Written as DNA, the CDR3 is TGTGCCAGCTCACCACTAGTTTCCGACGGTACGCAGTATTTT. Its translation: CASSPLVSDGTQYF. This sequence joins TRBV18 and TRBJ2-3; D gene ambiguous. Per germline, CDR1 KGHSH and CDR2 LQKENI. Between the trimmed V and J ends, which lost 1 base and 8 bases, there was a span of 13 bases. CDR3 size: 14 residues.